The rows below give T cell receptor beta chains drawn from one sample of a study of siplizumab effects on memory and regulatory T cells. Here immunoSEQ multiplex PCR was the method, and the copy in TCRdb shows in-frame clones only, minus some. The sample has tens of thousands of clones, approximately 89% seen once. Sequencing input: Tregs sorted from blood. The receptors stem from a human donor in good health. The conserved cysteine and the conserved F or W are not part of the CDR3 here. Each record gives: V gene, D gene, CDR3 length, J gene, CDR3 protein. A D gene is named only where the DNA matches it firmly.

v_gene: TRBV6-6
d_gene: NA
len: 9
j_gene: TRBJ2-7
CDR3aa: ASSARHEQY

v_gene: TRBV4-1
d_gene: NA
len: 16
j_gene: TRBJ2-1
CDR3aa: ASSQEFVTLSSYNEQF

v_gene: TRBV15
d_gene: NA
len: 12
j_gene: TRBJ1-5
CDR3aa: ATSRDLGNQPQH

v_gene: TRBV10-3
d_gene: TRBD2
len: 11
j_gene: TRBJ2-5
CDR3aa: AISRTSLETQY

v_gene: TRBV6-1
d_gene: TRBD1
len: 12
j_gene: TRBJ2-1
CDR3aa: ASRVGTAYNEQF

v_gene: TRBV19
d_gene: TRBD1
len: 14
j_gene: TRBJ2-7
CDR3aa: ASSIYAGQGLYEQY

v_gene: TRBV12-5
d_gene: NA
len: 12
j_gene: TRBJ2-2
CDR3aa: ASGLLANTGELF

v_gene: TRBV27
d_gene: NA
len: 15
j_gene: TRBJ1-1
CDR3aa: ASSLQRTRRIVPEAF

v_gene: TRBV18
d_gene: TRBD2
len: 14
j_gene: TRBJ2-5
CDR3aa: ASSPILLAGEETQY

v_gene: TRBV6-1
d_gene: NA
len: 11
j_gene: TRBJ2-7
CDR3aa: ASQTGLNYEQY

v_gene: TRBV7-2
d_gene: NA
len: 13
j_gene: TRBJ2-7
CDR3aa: ASSLVGHLTYEQY

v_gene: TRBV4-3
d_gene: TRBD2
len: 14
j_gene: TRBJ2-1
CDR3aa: ASSQYTSGKNNEQF

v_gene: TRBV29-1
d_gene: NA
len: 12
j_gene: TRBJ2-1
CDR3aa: SVQTGQDHNEQF

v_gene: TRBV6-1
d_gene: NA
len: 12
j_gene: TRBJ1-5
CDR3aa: ASSGDTGNQPQH

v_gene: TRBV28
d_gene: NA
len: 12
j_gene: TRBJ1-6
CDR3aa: ASRMWGSGSPLH

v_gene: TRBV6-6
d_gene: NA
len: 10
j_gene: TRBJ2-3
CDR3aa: ASSYGGLGQY

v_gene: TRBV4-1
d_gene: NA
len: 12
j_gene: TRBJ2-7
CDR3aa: ASSQGDNSYEQY

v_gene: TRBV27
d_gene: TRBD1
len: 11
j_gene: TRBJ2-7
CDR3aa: ASSRDSRYEQY

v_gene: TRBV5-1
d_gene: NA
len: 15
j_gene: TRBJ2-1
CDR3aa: ASSLTPSGAGWNEQF

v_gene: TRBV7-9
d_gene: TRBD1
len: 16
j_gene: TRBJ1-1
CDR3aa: ASSPALGQGGKNTEAF

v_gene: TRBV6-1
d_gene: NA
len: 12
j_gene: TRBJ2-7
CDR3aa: ASSVQVPTYEQY

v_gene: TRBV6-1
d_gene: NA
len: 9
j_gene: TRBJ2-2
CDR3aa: ASRGAGELF

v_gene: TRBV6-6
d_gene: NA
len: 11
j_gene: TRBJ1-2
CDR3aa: ASSLRGNYGYT

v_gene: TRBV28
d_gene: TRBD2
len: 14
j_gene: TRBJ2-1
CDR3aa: ASSLASSGYYNEQF

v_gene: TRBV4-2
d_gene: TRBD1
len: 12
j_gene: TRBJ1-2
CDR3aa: ASSRTGANYGYT

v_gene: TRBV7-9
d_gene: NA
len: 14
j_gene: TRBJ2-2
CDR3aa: ASSLGGTLPTGELF

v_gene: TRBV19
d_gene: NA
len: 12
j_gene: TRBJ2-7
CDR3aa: ASSMTGPYYEQY

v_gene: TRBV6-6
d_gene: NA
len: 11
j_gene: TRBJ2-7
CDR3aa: ASSYAVWYEQY

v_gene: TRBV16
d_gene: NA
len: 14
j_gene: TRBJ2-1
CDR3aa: ASSPYFSGKGNEQF

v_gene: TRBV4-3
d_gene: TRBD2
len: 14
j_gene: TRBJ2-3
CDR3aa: ASSGLLAGGADTQY

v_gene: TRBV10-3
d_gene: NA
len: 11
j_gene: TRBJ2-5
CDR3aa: AIRGDSKETQY

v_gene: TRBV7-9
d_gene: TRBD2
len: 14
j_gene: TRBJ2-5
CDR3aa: ASSLWSSGRMETQY

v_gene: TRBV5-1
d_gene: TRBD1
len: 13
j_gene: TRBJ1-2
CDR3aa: ASSGFRQGAYGYT

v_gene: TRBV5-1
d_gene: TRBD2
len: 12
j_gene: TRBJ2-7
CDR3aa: ASHGTSGPWEQY

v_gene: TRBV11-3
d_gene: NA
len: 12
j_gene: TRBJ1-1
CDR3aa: ASSLGHRNTEAF

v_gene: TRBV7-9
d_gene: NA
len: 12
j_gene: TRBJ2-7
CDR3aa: ASSRTDGPYEQY

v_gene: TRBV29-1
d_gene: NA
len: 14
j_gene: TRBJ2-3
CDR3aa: SVRPARGTSTDTQY

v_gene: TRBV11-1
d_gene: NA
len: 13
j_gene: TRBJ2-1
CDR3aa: ASSLVQGTYNEQF

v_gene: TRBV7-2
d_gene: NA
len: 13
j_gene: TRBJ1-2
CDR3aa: ASSPRREGAYGYT

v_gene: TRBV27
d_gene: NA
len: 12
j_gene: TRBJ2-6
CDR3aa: ASSSGAGANVLT

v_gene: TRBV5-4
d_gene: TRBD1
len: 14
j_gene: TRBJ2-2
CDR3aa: ASSPRDRGDTGELF

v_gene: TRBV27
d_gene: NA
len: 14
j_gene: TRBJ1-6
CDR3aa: ASRPPGRRRNSPLH

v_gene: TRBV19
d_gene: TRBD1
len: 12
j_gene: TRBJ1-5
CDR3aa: ASSITGGGQPQH

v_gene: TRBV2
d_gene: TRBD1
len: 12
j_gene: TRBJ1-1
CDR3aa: ASSQTGGGAEAF

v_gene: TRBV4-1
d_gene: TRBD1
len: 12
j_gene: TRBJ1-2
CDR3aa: ASSHPPTGFGYT

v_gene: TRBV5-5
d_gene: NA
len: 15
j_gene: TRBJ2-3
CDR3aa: ASSLATTGARTDTQY

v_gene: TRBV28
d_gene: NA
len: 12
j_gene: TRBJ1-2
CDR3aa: ASSSLSGGDGYT

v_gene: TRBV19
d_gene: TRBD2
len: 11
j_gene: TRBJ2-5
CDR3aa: ASSMREGETQY

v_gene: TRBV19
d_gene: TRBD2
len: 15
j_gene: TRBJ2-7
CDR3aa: ASRRTGTSGRTYEQY

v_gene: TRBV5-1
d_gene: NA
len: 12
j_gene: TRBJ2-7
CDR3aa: ASNKEVGKNEQY

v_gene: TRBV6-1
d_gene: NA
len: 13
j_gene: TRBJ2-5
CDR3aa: ASSLTVARQETQY

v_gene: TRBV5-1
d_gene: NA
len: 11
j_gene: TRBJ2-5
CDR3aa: ASRGRGSETQY

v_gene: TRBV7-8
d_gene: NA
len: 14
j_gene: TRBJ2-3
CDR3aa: ASSLMALQGTDTQY

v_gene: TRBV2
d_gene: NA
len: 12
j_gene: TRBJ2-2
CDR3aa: ASSDPSFAGELF